This entry describes one T cell receptor beta chain. Its antigen remains unidentified. Per-base qualities were not stored, and no clone one base away is much larger. This sample is part of a study of blood T cell repertoires in COVID-19 (dated by TCRdb to the early 2020s). Study-level background: Samples covering the acute and convalescent phases of COVID-19 were provided by collaborators in the United States, Italy and Spain. Deeply sampled blood TCRbeta repertoires from subjects exposed to, actively infected with, or recovered from COVID-19 were included in the dataset. Sample metadata almost always included a de-identified subject ID, COVID-19 status, age in years and sex. The repertoires were released in a freely available public database meant as a resource for research on the immune response to SARS-CoV-2. The material from the prospective study consisted of cDNA or gDNA derived from T cells, B-cell-depleted T cells, or PBMCs. The samples were drawn from the first 160 participants of the ongoing ImmuneRACE study and from over a thousand subjects provided by 6 global collaborators. Where available, HLA class I and class II types were obtained from metadata supplied by the sample provider rather than from assay-based typing.

Points the paper makes about the study in general: The quantity of clinical and demographic metadata differed by source and by participant and was supplied without curation.

CDR1 ENHRY and CDR2 SYGVKD were looked up in the germline V gene. Including the terminal cysteine and phenylalanine, the CDR3 comprises 14 residues. Of all the DNA, just the CDR3 is kept, 42 bases in frame from base 1. Clipping removes 8 bases from V and 8 bases from J, with 8 as the unmatched junction base count. TCRbeta CDR3 regions were amplified from genomic DNA using the immunoSEQ Assay, a bias-controlled multiplex PCR. The study's processing was this. The number of nucleated cells in each sample was estimated by amplification of reference gene primers within the assay. Sequence reads were collapsed and filtered to measure the absolute abundance of every unique TCRbeta CDR3 rearrangement. For each sample, productive Simpson clonality was calculated as the square root of Simpson's diversity index over productive rearrangements. As stored in TCRdb, this immuneACCESS dataset retains in-frame rearrangements with V and J assigned. A fraction of the clones does not appear; measured against another copy, unresolved V genes explain less than half of the discrepancy, and the remainder lacks a known reason. V and J calls and clone size follow that table, whereas D and trimming were derived from the DNA. This sample has some 22,000 clones in its table, and around 80% of those were observed once. The top ten clones comprise 22% of the sample.

Each collaborating institution followed its own protocols to collect whole blood in K2EDTA tubes. Collaborator samples were shipped for TCRbeta analysis as frozen whole blood, isolated PBMCs, or DNA extracted from either sample type. The V and J genes are TRBV10-3 and TRBJ1-4; a stretch of 10 junction bases matches TRBD1. This TCR came from a man older than 75 with active or convalescent COVID-19. Sequenced material: peripheral blood. Here the CDR3 is given as CAIGTGTGEEKLFF. The bases are TGTGCCATCGGCACCGGGACAGGGGAAGAAAAACTGTTTTTT.